This T cell receptor (beta chain) was recorded in a study of blood T cell repertoires in COVID-19. The V gene end was trimmed by 2 bases and the J gene end by 4 bases; junction bases not matched to a gene: 3. The CDR3 totals 15 residues. Germline assignment: CDR1 MNHEY and CDR2 SVGAGI. TCRdb's table, derived via immunoSEQ multiplex PCR, lists solely in-frame clones and lacks some. This sample yields a few hundred thousand clones, of which about 80% are seen a single time; 3.4% belongs to the top ten. The sample consisted of PBMCs or T cells enriched from blood (not recorded which). The sequence derives from a man aged 45-65 years who had recovered from COVID-19. The chain joins TRBV6-5 to TRBJ1-4; 8 bases fit TRBD1. In DNA, the CDR3 is TGTGCCAGCAGTTACCTGGACAGGGTTAATGAAAAACTGTTTTTT. Protein: CASSYLDRVNEKLFF.